These 28 T cell receptor beta chains share one sample of origin, sequenced in a study of cytomegalovirus exposure and HLA in healthy donors. The PCR employed 60 Vbeta primers together with 13 Jbeta primers. The data were produced by immunoSEQ multiplex PCR, yet TCRdb's version contains in-frame clones alone and is incomplete. This table lists 130,000 or so clones. The sequencing sample was made of PBMCs. These receptors all come from a woman in her thirties or forties in good health and CMV-seronegative.

CDR3 bases: TGTGCCACCAGCAGTGGACAGGGGAGGGCAACTAATGAAAAACTGTTTTTT. Encoded protein: CATSSGQGRATNEKLFF. J is TRBJ1-4 and V is TRBV15; 9 nucleotides line up with TRBD1. Germline V gene data show CDR1 as LNHNV and CDR2 as YYDKDF (reference sequence). Unmatched junction bases numbered 5, after V lost 3 bases and J lost 0 bases. The CDR3 spans 17 residues.

The chain employs TRBV6-6 and TRBJ2-1; 11 bases fit TRBD1. Germline loops: CDR1 MNHNY, CDR2 SVGAGI (reference sequence). The CDR3 length is 16 residues. Germline trimming cut 2 bases from V and 6 bases from J; bases unmatched to any gene: 6. The CDR3 DNA reads TGTGCCAGCAGTTACACCCCGGGACAGGGGGGCAATGAGCAGTTCTTC. This translates into CASSYTPGQGGNEQFF.

The chain couples TRBV5-4 to TRBJ1-2; 7 bases line up with TRBD1. V dropped 1 base and J dropped 4; count of bases not matched to a gene: 7. The germline gives CDR1 SGHNT, CDR2 YYREEE (reference sequence). The length of the CDR3 is 15 residues. CDR3 coding DNA: TGTGCCAGCAGCTTGTCAGGGACAGTGGGCTATGGCTACACCTTC. Amino acid sequence: CASSLSGTVGYGYTF.

The chain links TRBV6-5 to TRBJ2-7; TRBD2 is a possible D gene (5 bases). The CDR3 is 14 amino acids. Germline CDR1 is MNHEY and CDR2 is SVGAGI. Trimming left V 6 bases short and J 2 bases short, with 14 bases between. DNA of the CDR3: TGTGCCAGCAGCCCTACTAGTACCCCCTACGAGCAGTACGTC. Its translation: CASSPTSTPYEQYV.

The chain uses TRBV18 and TRBJ1-6; TRBD1 aligns across 7 bases. The CDR3 has 14 amino acids. Germline V CDR1 and CDR2: KGHSH, LQKENI. V shed 4 bases, J shed 9 bases, and the junction held 6 bases outside the gene matches. CDR3 in amino acids: CASSLRDSSSPLHF. CDR3 sequence (DNA): TGTGCCAGCTCACTCCGGGACAGTAGTTCACCCCTCCACTTT. The full variable domain, completed using reference TRBV18 and TRBJ1-6, is NAGVMQNPRHLVRRRGQEARLRCSPMKGHSHVYWYRQLPEEGLKFMVYLQKENIIDESGMPKERFSAEFPKEGPSILRIQQVVRGDSAAYFCASSLRDSSSPLHFGNGTRLTVT.

Comments on this clone: The same CDR3 also results from other DNA sequences found in this sample. The chain carries TRBV18 and TRBJ1-1; 9 bases match TRBD1. The CDR3 spans 16 residues. Losses at the gene ends were 2 bases for V and 0 bases for J; bases not matched to a gene: 4. The germline gives CDR1 KGHSH, CDR2 LQKENI. In nucleotides, the CDR3 is TGTGCCAGCTCACCAGTCGGACAGGGGATGAACACTGAAGCTTTCTTT. It is translated as CASSPVGQGMNTEAFF.

The chain uses TRBV7-3 and TRBJ2-1, with 7 positions matching TRBD2. Germline loops: CDR1 SGHTA, CDR2 FQGTGA. The length of the CDR3 is 15 residues. V lost 2 bases and J lost 0; bases outside the gene matches: 1. CDR3 nucleotides: TGTGCCAGCAGCTTATGGGACTACTCCTACAATGAGCAGTTCTTC. Its protein is CASSLWDYSYNEQFF. Variable domain in full (rest from reference TRBV7-3 and TRBJ2-1): GAGVSQTPSNKVTEKGKYVELRCDPISGHTALYWYRQSLGQGPEFLIYFQGTGAADDSGLPNDRFFAVRPEGSVSTLKIQRTERGDSAVYLCASSLWDYSYNEQFFGPGTRLTVL.

V is TRBV6-1 and J is TRBJ1-2; weak D call: TRBD1 (6 bases). From germline, CDR1 is MNHNS and CDR2 SASEGT. The CDR3 loop spans 12 amino acids. Deletions cut 4 bases from V and 5 bases from J, with 8 bases between. The CDR3 region is CASSVQGYGYTF. The CDR3 DNA follows: TGTGCCAGCAGTGTACAGGGTTATGGCTACACCTTC.

The chain links TRBV28 to TRBJ2-2; 8 bases agree with TRBD1. With 3 bases clipped from V and 4 bases from J, the junction kept 7 bases outside the gene matches. Per the germline V gene, CDR1 is MDHEN and CDR2 is SYDVKM. The CDR3 is made up of 16 amino acids. The CDR3 DNA reads TGTGCCAGCAGTTTTCGCCGGACAGGGTTCACCGGGGAGCTGTTTTTT. This codes for CASSFRRTGFTGELFF.

This chain links TRBV15 with TRBJ2-1, with 8 bases identical to TRBD2. CDR3 length equals 17 residues. J lost 6 bases, V lost 0 bases, and 10 bases had no gene match. Germline V gives CDR1 LNHNV, CDR2 YYDKDF (reference sequence). CDR3 nucleotides: TGTGCCACCAGCAGAGATCTAGCGGGCAGGTTTCTCAATGAGCAGTTCTTC. It is translated as CATSRDLAGRFLNEQFF. The entire variable domain, with the rest obtained from reference TRBV15 and TRBJ2-1, is as follows: DAMVIQNPRYQVTQFGKPVTLSCSQTLNHNVMYWYQQKSSQAPKLLFHYYDKDFNNEADTPDNFQSRRPNTSFCFLDIRSPGLGDTAMYLCATSRDLAGRFLNEQFFGPGTRLTVL.

Notes on this clone: Relative to the germline gene, one junction end is altered; a read error may explain this. The chain's CDR3 is CASSFLQGSNEQFF. CDR3 bases: TGTGCCAGTAGTTTTTTGCAGGGGTCCAATGAGCAGTTCTTC. The J gene is TRBJ2-1, the V gene TRBV27, with D possibly TRBD1 on 6 matching bases. The CDR3 contains 14 residues. From germline, CDR1 is MNHEY and CDR2 SMNVEV (reference sequence).

The chain joins TRBV5-8 to TRBJ2-7; 9 bases match TRBD1. After removal of 4 bases from V and 2 bases from J, the junction contained 7 bases not matched to a gene. This CDR3 contains 15 residues. CDR1 and CDR2 (germline): SGHTS, YDEGEE. As DNA, the CDR3 is TGTGCCAGCAGCCTAGGACAGGGGAGCACCTACGAGCAGTACGTC. This gives the protein CASSLGQGSTYEQYV.

DNA of the CDR3: TGCAGCGTTGACGGGGACTATGGCTACACCTTC. The encoded protein is CSVDGDYGYTF. The chain links TRBV29-1 to TRBJ1-2, with D unresolved. The CDR3 spans 11 residues. Deletions cut 3 bases from V and 3 bases from J, with 5 bases between. Germline V gives CDR1 SQVTM, CDR2 ANQGSEA.

J is TRBJ1-1 and V is TRBV16; 7 bases line up with TRBD1. Per the germline V gene, CDR1 is KGHSY and CDR2 is FQNENV. CDR3 length: 16 residues. V shed 8 bases and J 5 bases; nucleotides not matched to a gene: 17. This CDR3 is CASRDYELTGRTEAFF. For the CDR3, the DNA is TGTGCCAGCCGCGACTATGAATTGACAGGGAGAACTGAAGCTTTCTTT.

The gene calls are TRBV6-4 and TRBJ1-1; a possible D gene is TRBD1 (6 bases). This CDR3 is built from 15 residues. The germline gives CDR1 MRHNA, CDR2 SNTAGT. V was pared by 0 bases and J by 4 bases, with 12 bases between. The DNA of the CDR3 is TGTGCCAGCAGTGACTCGAATAAAGGGGGCACTGAAGCTTTCTTT. It codes for CASSDSNKGGTEAFF.

The chain links TRBV7-9 to TRBJ1-6; 8 nucleotides line up with TRBD1. The CDR3 extends over 14 amino acids. After removal of 4 bases from V and 10 bases from J, the junction contained 6 bases not matched to a gene. Germline CDR1 SEHNR, CDR2 FQNEAQ (reference sequence). The chain's CDR3 is CASSSDREVSPLHF. The DNA of the CDR3 is TGTGCCAGCAGCTCGGACAGGGAAGTCTCACCCCTCCACTTT.

The chain carries TRBV6-5 and TRBJ1-2; D is possibly TRBD1 (6 bases). Germline CDR1 reads MNHEY; CDR2 reads SVGAGI. This CDR3 has 13 amino acids. V was shortened by 6 bases and J by 4 bases, with 12 bases between the two germline ends. CDR3 sequence reads: CASRLQGTYGYTF. CDR3 nucleotides: TGTGCCAGCAGGCTACAGGGTACCTATGGCTACACCTTC.

CDR3 coding DNA: TGTGCCAGCAGCTTCCCCGGCGGCCGGACTGAAGCTTTCTTT. Its protein is CASSFPGGRTEAFF. The chain is built from TRBV11-2 and TRBJ1-1; D is uncertain. Germline V gene data show CDR1 as SGHAT and CDR2 as FQNNGV. The CDR3 totals 14 residues. The V gene lost 3 bases and the J gene lost 5 bases, with 13 bases spanning the gap.

Comments on this clone: One junction end does not reproduce the germline sequence, and a read error may be involved. V and J are TRBV9 and TRBJ2-3; 8 nucleotides agree with TRBD2. The CDR3 is 16 residues long. Germline loops: CDR1 SGDLS, CDR2 YYNGEE. This chain's CDR3 is CASSGLTSARTGTQYF. CDR3 sequence (DNA): TGTGCCAGCAGCGGCCTGACTAGCGCCCGCACAGGTACGCAGTATTTT.

The CDR3 DNA reads TGTGCCAGCAGTAGATCGGGGGGGGAGAACACTGAAGCTTTCTTT. Protein: CASSRSGGENTEAFF. This rearrangement joins TRBV7-3 to TRBJ1-1, with D possibly being TRBD1 (5 bases). Trimming took 6 bases from V and 1 from J, leaving 15 bases between them. The germline V gene encodes CDR1 SGHTA and CDR2 FQGTGA. The length of the CDR3 is 15 residues.

The rearrangement joins TRBV11-3 to TRBJ2-7; 12 bases fit TRBD1. CDR1 is SGHNT, CDR2 YENEEA, per germline. The CDR3 is 14 residues long. Trimming removed 3 bases from V and 6 bases from J; junction bases left unmatched: 3. CDR3 amino acids: CASSLGTGGTEQYF. CDR3 sequence (DNA): TGTGCCAGCAGCTTGGGGACAGGGGGCACCGAGCAGTACTTC. The entire variable domain, with the rest obtained from reference TRBV11-3 and TRBJ2-7, is as follows: EAGVVQSPRYKIIEKKQPVAFWCNPISGHNTLYWYLQNLGQGPELLIRYENEEAVDDSQLPKDRFSAERLKGVDSTLKIQPAELGDSAVYLCASSLGTGGTEQYFGPGTRLTVT.

The chain is built from TRBV6-1 and TRBJ1-1, with D possibly matching TRBD1 (5 bases). V was shortened by 0 bases and J by 10 bases, with 12 bases between the two germline ends. The CDR3 has 13 residues. The germline gives CDR1 MNHNS, CDR2 SASEGT. Written as DNA, the CDR3 is TGTGCCAGCAGTGAAGCTTCCGACAGACCAGCTTTCTTT. This codes for CASSEASDRPAFF.

The genes are TRBV7-3 and TRBJ2-2; maybe TRBD1 (6 bases). Germline loops: CDR1 SGHTA, CDR2 FQGTGA. This CDR3 contains 16 residues. V shed 2 bases and J shed 0 bases, with 10 bases lying between them. The CDR3 coding sequence is TGTGCCAGCAGCTTAGGTCGGACAGCGAACACCGGGGAGCTGTTTTTT. It codes for CASSLGRTANTGELFF. The variable domain in full, with the rest retrieved from reference TRBV7-3 and TRBJ2-2, is GAGVSQTPSNKVTEKGKYVELRCDPISGHTALYWYRQSLGQGPEFLIYFQGTGAADDSGLPNDRFFAVRPEGSVSTLKIQRTERGDSAVYLCASSLGRTANTGELFFGEGSRLTVL.

The rearrangement joins TRBV7-9 to TRBJ1-4, with D possibly being TRBD1 (6 bases). This CDR3 region has 14 residues. Germline V gene data show CDR1 as SEHNR and CDR2 as FQNEAQ (reference sequence). The V gene lost 4 bases and the J gene lost 5 bases, with 11 bases spanning the gap. In DNA form, the CDR3 reads TGTGCCAGCAGCTCACAGGGTAGGAATGAAAAACTGTTTTTT. Translation gives CASSSQGRNEKLFF.

The rearrangement joins TRBV5-1 to TRBJ1-3, with 9 bases lining up with TRBD1. This CDR3 is built from 14 residues. V gave up 3 bases and J gave up 2 bases; unmatched junction bases: 0. CDR1 and CDR2 from the germline V gene are SGHRS and YFSETQ. The CDR3 region has the DNA TGCGCCAGCAGCTGGGACAGGGCTGGAAACACCATATATTTT. It encodes CASSWDRAGNTIYF.

This sequence joins TRBV4-2 and TRBJ2-5, with TRBD2 as a possible D gene (6 bases). The CDR3 extends over 18 amino acids. Trimming cost V 0 bases and J 4 bases, with 21 bases left between them. Germline lookup yields CDR1 LGHNA and CDR2 YNFKEQ. The CDR3 protein is CASSQEAVGRRRIETQYF. CDR3 nucleotide sequence: TGTGCCAGCAGCCAAGAAGCAGTGGGGAGGAGGAGGATAGAGACCCAGTACTTC.

The chain combines TRBV10-3 with TRBJ1-1; TRBD1 matches at 8 bases. Germline CDR1 and CDR2: ENHRY and SYGVKD. J was trimmed by 1 base and V by 3 bases; bases with no gene match: 10. The CDR3 has 17 residues. The CDR3 DNA follows: TGTGCCATCAGTGATGGGGGCAGGGGGCTCGGGAACACTGAAGCTTTCTTT. Translation gives CAISDGGRGLGNTEAFF.

This chain connects TRBV6-6 to TRBJ2-7, with 7 bases matching TRBD1. The CDR3 is 16 amino acids. Trimming at V came to 2 bases and at J to 0 bases, leaving 7 bases not matched to a gene. Germline-derived CDR1 and CDR2 are MNHNY and SVGAGI (reference sequence). CDR3 in DNA: TGTGCCAGCAGTTACGCTGACAGGGCAGGCTCCTACGAGCAGTACGTC. It yields the protein CASSYADRAGSYEQYV.